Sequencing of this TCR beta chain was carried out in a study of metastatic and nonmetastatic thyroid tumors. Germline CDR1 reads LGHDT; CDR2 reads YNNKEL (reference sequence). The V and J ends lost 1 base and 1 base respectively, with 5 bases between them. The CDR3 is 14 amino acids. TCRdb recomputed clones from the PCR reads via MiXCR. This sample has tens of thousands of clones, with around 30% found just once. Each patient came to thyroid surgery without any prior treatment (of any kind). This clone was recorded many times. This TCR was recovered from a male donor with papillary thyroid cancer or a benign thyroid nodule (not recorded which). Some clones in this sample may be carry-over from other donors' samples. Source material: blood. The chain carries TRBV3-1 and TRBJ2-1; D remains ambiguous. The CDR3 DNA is TGTGCCAGCAGCCAAGCGGCATCCTACAATGAGCAGTTCTTC. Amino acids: CASSQAASYNEQFF.